Listed below are T cell receptor beta chains from one sample, sequenced in a study of blood T cell repertoires in COVID-19. TCRdb's copy holds only in-frame clones and misses some; the assay was immunoSEQ multiplex PCR. Of 150,000 to 200,000 clones listed, around 93% are singletons. The sequencing sample was made of peripheral blood. The receptor set was obtained from a man aged 25-45 years with COVID-19, enrolled during active disease. Each CDR3 is given with its conserved first and last residue. D genes are given only for firm matches.

J gene: TRBJ2-1
V gene: TRBV19
CDR3 length: 14
D gene: TRBD1
CDR3 DNA: TGTGCCAGTAGTATCTGGACAGGCCCTAATGAGCAGTTCTTC
CDR3 protein: CASSIWTGPNEQFF

J gene: TRBJ1-2
V gene: TRBV7-8
CDR3 length: 15
D gene: TRBD1
CDR3 DNA: TGTGCCAGCAGCTTAGCGGACAGGGTGGACTATGGCTACACCTTC
CDR3 protein: CASSLADRVDYGYTF

J gene: TRBJ2-7
V gene: TRBV4-3
CDR3 length: 16
D gene: .
CDR3 DNA: TGCGCCAGCAGCCAAGAGGAGGGAGGGGGGTCCTACGAGCAGTACTTC
CDR3 protein: CASSQEEGGGSYEQYF

J gene: TRBJ2-2
V gene: TRBV9
CDR3 length: 15
D gene: TRBD2
CDR3 DNA: TGTGCCAGCAGCCTCAGATGGGGGGGCACCGGGGAGCTGTTTTTT
CDR3 protein: CASSLRWGGTGELFF

J gene: TRBJ2-1
V gene: TRBV2
CDR3 length: 15
D gene: TRBD2
CDR3 DNA: TGTGCCAGCAGGGTGACTAGCGGCTCCTACAATGAGCAGTTCTTC
CDR3 protein: CASRVTSGSYNEQFF

J gene: TRBJ2-3
V gene: TRBV28
CDR3 length: 13
D gene: TRBD1
CDR3 DNA: TGTGCCAACAGGGACAGCCTCACAGATACGCAGTATTTT
CDR3 protein: CANRDSLTDTQYF

J gene: TRBJ1-2
V gene: TRBV7-9
CDR3 length: 14
D gene: TRBD1
CDR3 DNA: TGTGCCAGCAGCTTAGCGGGACAGAACTATGGCTACACCTTC
CDR3 protein: CASSLAGQNYGYTF

J gene: TRBJ2-2
V gene: TRBV7-9
CDR3 length: 15
D gene: .
CDR3 DNA: TGTGCCAGCAGCTCGGTCTTTTTCGGCACCGGGGAGCTGTTTTTT
CDR3 protein: CASSSVFFGTGELFF

J gene: TRBJ2-2
V gene: TRBV6-5
CDR3 length: 15
D gene: TRBD2
CDR3 DNA: TGTGCCAGCAGCACCCTAGCGGGAGGGCCGCGGGAGCTGTTTTTT
CDR3 protein: CASSTLAGGPRELFF

J gene: TRBJ2-3
V gene: TRBV7-2
CDR3 length: 14
D gene: TRBD2
CDR3 DNA: TGTGCCAGCAGCTCTGATGGACTAGCAGATACGCAGTATTTT
CDR3 protein: CASSSDGLADTQYF